These T cell receptor beta chains were read from a single sample in a study of shared T cell receptors in the human thymus. Assay: immunoSEQ multiplex PCR; the TCRdb copy retains only in-frame clones and omits some. The table has roughly 700,000 clones, more than 75% seen once. This same sample was also taken into another study, of human thymus T cells.

The sequencing sample was made of thymocytes. The origin of the receptors is a boy less than two years old with a congenital heart defect. CDR3s include the opening cysteine and the closing phenylalanine or tryptophan. D genes are given only for firm matches. The size of a clone is reported for some rows only, either as once, few or many, or as a class for expanded clones.

d_gene,v_gene,j_gene,abundance,CDR3nt,CDR3aa
.,TRBV6-5,TRBJ1-2,.,TGTGCCAGCAGGCCGGACAACAACTATGGCTACACCTTC,CASRPDNNYGYTF
.,TRBV7-9,TRBJ1-1,.,TGTGCCAGCAGCCCCGGGCCCACGGGACTTTCGGGGAAAGCTTTCTTT,CASSPGPTGLSGKAFF
TRBD1,TRBV12-5,TRBJ1-4,.,TGTGCTAGTGGTCTCCCCTCACAGGGGGATATTGTTGAAAAACTGTTTTTT,CASGLPSQGDIVEKLFF
.,TRBV18,TRBJ2-7,.,TGTGCCAGCTCACCACTTCCATCTGGGCACTACGAGCAGTACTTC,CASSPLPSGHYEQYF
TRBD1,TRBV7-9,TRBJ2-7,.,TGTGCCAGCAGCTTAGAACCGGGACAGGGACCCTACGAGCAGTACTTC,CASSLEPGQGPYEQYF
.,TRBV11-2,TRBJ1-5,.,TGTGCCAGCAGCTTAGGTGCGGGGGTTTCTAGCAATCAGCCCCAGCATTTT,CASSLGAGVSSNQPQHF
.,TRBV9,TRBJ2-7,once,TGTGCCAGCAGCGTAGGAGGTGGCGAGCAGTACTTC,CASSVGGGEQYF
TRBD2,TRBV11-3,TRBJ2-7,.,TGTGCCAGCAGCTTAAACCCTAGCGGGTACTACGAGCAGTACTTC,CASSLNPSGYYEQYF
TRBD2,TRBV27,TRBJ2-1,.,TGTGCCAGCAGAGTGGCCGTTAGCGGGAGGGCCTACAATGAGCAGTTCTTC,CASRVAVSGRAYNEQFF
TRBD1,TRBV14,TRBJ2-7,.,TGTGCCAGCAGCCAAGATAGGGCAGGGGGCTCCTACGAGCAGTACTTC,CASSQDRAGGSYEQYF
.,TRBV18,TRBJ2-7,.,TGTGCCAGCTCACCACCACGAGGACAGCTCTACGAGCAGTACTTC,CASSPPRGQLYEQYF
.,TRBV11-3,TRBJ2-2,.,TGTGCCAGCAGCTTAGTTCAGGGGGGCACCGGGGAGCTGTTTTTT,CASSLVQGGTGELFF
TRBD1,TRBV5-1,TRBJ1-2,few,TGCGCCAGTTCCGCAGGGGGAGTCTATGGCTACACCTTC,CASSAGGVYGYTF
.,TRBV5-1,TRBJ2-7,.,TGCGCCAGCAGCCCCTCCCCACTAGTACCAGGAGGCGAGCAGTACTTC,CASSPSPLVPGGEQYF
TRBD2,TRBV29-1,TRBJ2-5,.,TGCAGCGTTGAATCCTCGACTAGCTTATTAGAGACCCAGTACTTC,CSVESSTSLLETQYF
TRBD1,TRBV4-2,TRBJ2-7,.,TGTGCCAGCAGCCAGGGCGTCGGGACAGGGCGGGACGAGCAGTACTTC,CASSQGVGTGRDEQYF
.,TRBV5-4,TRBJ1-1,.,TGTGCCAGCAGCTGGCAGGGAATGAACACTGAAGCTTTCTTT,CASSWQGMNTEAFF
TRBD1,TRBV5-1,TRBJ2-1,.,TGCGCCAGCAGCCCCTCGACAGGGTTGCAGTTCTTC,CASSPSTGLQFF
TRBD2,TRBV6-5,TRBJ2-1,.,TGTGCCAGCAGTTACTTAACGGGAGGGTTCTACAATGAGCAGTTCTTC,CASSYLTGGFYNEQFF
.,TRBV5-4,TRBJ1-1,.,TGTGCCAGCAGCTTTGGGCCCTTGCGGGGGCCGTACACTGAAGCTTTCTTT,CASSFGPLRGPYTEAFF
TRBD2,TRBV2,TRBJ2-5,.,TGTGCCAGCACCGGGGGGGCACTAGCGGGGCAAGAGACCCAGTACTTC,CASTGGALAGQETQYF
TRBD1,TRBV11-2,TRBJ1-3,.,TGTGCCAGCAGCTTATCGACAGGGGCCCCCTCTGGAAACACCATATATTTT,CASSLSTGAPSGNTIYF
TRBD1,TRBV19,TRBJ2-7,.,TGTGCCAGCAGACAGGGGGCAGGGTACGAGCAGTACTTC,CASRQGAGYEQYF
.,TRBV4-1,TRBJ2-1,.,TGCGCCAGCAGCTTTAGAGCTGTAGGAGGGCCGGGACATGAGCAGTTCTTC,CASSFRAVGGPGHEQFF
TRBD1,TRBV6-1,TRBJ2-1,few,TGTGTTACCCCCGGGACAGCCTACAATGAGCAGTTCTTC,CVTPGTAYNEQFF
.,TRBV6-5,TRBJ1-2,.,TGTGCCAGCAGTTACGGGACTGACTATGGCTACACCTTC,CASSYGTDYGYTF
TRBD1,TRBV28,TRBJ2-7,.,TGTGCCAGCAGTCTCCGGGACAGGGCCTACGAGCAGTACTTC,CASSLRDRAYEQYF
.,TRBV11-2,TRBJ2-7,.,TGTGCCAGCAGCTTAGACTCCTTCACTAGCAGCTACGAGCAGTACTTC,CASSLDSFTSSYEQYF
TRBD2,TRBV5-1,TRBJ2-1,.,TGCGCCAGCAGCCCGGATGGTAGCGGGAGGCACGAGCAGTTCTTC,CASSPDGSGRHEQFF
.,TRBV29-1,TRBJ2-7,.,TGCAGCGTTGCTAAGGGGGTCGACTACGAGCAGTACTTC,CSVAKGVDYEQYF
TRBD2,TRBV7-6,TRBJ2-7,.,TGTGCCAGCAGGCCACCGGGACTAGCCTTTGTGCGATACTCCTACGAGCAGTACTTC,CASRPPGLAFVRYSYEQYF
.,TRBV12-5,TRBJ2-1,.,TGTGCTAGTGCCACGGCTCCCCCGGGACTCCGTAAGGCTGAGCAGTTCTTC,CASATAPPGLRKAEQFF
TRBD2,TRBV5-6,TRBJ2-5,.,TGTGCCAGCAGCTTGGGATCAGCGGGAGCGGAGGAGACCCAGTACTTC,CASSLGSAGAEETQYF
TRBD1,TRBV10-3,TRBJ1-1,.,TGTGCCATCAGTGAGTCAGCGCAGGGGGCTCCTAGGACTGAAGCTTTCTTT,CAISESAQGAPRTEAFF
TRBD1,TRBV4-1,TRBJ2-7,.,TGCGCCAGCAGCCAAGAAGGGGGCCACGAGCAGTACTTC,CASSQEGGHEQYF